The 28 T cell receptor beta chains listed next were all sequenced from one sample in a study of Ad26.COV2.S vaccination and SARS-CoV-2 variants. Generated by immunoSEQ multiplex PCR, the TCRdb table keeps only in-frame clones and is missing some. The top ten hold around 1.8% of the sample, which has 450,000 to 550,000 clones, 80% to 90% seen once. Treatment noted: over 15 received Ad26.COV2.S at low or high dose, single or two shots; 5 received placebo; per-sample allocation not given. Specimens were obtained on day 63 following the first vaccine or placebo injection. Sequenced here: peripheral blood, sampled in a trial of Ad26.COV2.S vaccine versus placebo. The receptors shown here come from a person between 18 and 59 years old who received the Ad26.COV2.S COVID-19 vaccine or a placebo.

A single count supports this clone. This rearrangement joins TRBV4-1 to TRBJ2-7; no clear D gene. Germline V CDR1 and CDR2: MGHRA, YSYEKL. V was clipped by 1 base and J by 2 bases, with 15 bases between them. CDR3 length equals 16 residues. The CDR3 sequence: CASSQASGTETYEQYF. The DNA of the CDR3 is TGCGCCAGCAGCCAAGCCTCCGGTACGGAAACCTACGAGCAGTACTTC.

The sample holds one count of this clone. The CDR3 is CASSRGGRQEQETQYF. For the CDR3, the DNA is TGTGCCAGCAGCAGGGGCGGAAGACAGGAGCAAGAGACCCAGTACTTC. The rearrangement joins TRBV13 to TRBJ2-5; D possibly corresponds to TRBD1 (6 bases). The CDR3 is 16 residues long. Per germline, CDR1 PRHDT and CDR2 FYEKMQ (reference sequence). V was clipped by 5 bases and J by 2 bases, with 18 bases between them.

The chain recombines TRBV6-5 with TRBJ2-7, with 7 bases that match TRBD1. Germline values: CDR1 MNHEY, CDR2 SVGAGI. This CDR3 contains 15 residues. V lost 7 bases to trimming and J lost 2 bases; unmatched junction nucleotides: 11. CDR3 region: CASTTRGTAPYEQYF. Written as DNA, the CDR3 is TGTGCCAGCACAACGAGGGGGACAGCACCCTACGAGCAGTACTTC.

This chain connects TRBV29-1 to TRBJ2-2; D call uncertain. CDR3 length equals 13 residues. V was shortened by 6 bases and J by 2 bases, with 10 bases between the two germline ends. In germline, CDR1 is SQVTM, CDR2 ANQGSEA. This chain's CDR3 is CSVSVPNTGELFF. CDR3 bases: TGCAGCGTGTCGGTTCCAAACACCGGGGAGCTGTTTTTT.

Comments on this clone: Relative to the germline gene, one junction end is altered; a read error may explain this. V is TRBV15 and J is TRBJ1-2; D uncertain. Germline CDR1 reads LNHNV; CDR2 reads YYDKDF (reference sequence). The CDR3 totals 13 residues. In DNA, the CDR3 is TGTGCCACCAGCAGAGATTATCACGCGTCGCCGTCCTTC. Translating gives CATSRDYHASPSF.

The V and J genes are TRBV7-3 and TRBJ2-3; D is ambiguous. This CDR3 region has 13 residues. Looked up from germline, CDR1 is SGHTA and CDR2 is FQGTGA. Trimming took 4 bases from V and 2 from J, leaving 7 bases between them. The CDR3 nucleotides are TGTGCCAGCAGCTCAACCCACACAGATACGCAGTATTTT. This translates into CASSSTHTDTQYF.

V and J are TRBV12-3 or TRBV12-4 and TRBJ1-5; D may be TRBD1 (5 bases). V dropped 8 bases and J dropped 9 bases, with 14 bases sitting between them. The CDR3 has 12 residues. This chain's CDR3 is CASGAQSAPQHF. DNA for the CDR3: TGTGCCAGCGGGGCCCAAAGCGCGCCCCAGCATTTT.

This chain connects TRBV10-2 to TRBJ2-7; 14 bases are a match to TRBD2. Trimming removed 10 bases from V and 4 bases from J; junction bases left unmatched: 6. There are 14 residues in the CDR3. The germline V gene has CDR1 WSHSY and CDR2 SAAADI. The CDR3 region has the DNA TGCGCCACCTCCGGGACTAGCGGGAGTTACGAGCAGTACTTC. Protein sequence: CATSGTSGSYEQYF.

The chain recombines TRBV9 with TRBJ1-2, with 7 bases lining up with TRBD1. This CDR3 region has 16 residues. V trimming: 1 base; J trimming: 0 bases; junction bases outside the gene matches: 6. Germline CDR1 is SGDLS and CDR2 is YYNGEE. The CDR3 region is CASSVRQGLPNYGYTF. For the CDR3, the DNA is TGTGCCAGCAGCGTAAGACAGGGCCTTCCTAACTATGGCTACACCTTC.

This chain joins TRBV30 and TRBJ1-1; TRBD1 might be the D (5 bases). The CDR3 spans 12 residues. V was trimmed by 3 bases and J by 8 bases, leaving 13 bases between them. Per germline, CDR1 GTSNPN and CDR2 SVGIG (reference sequence). Written as DNA, the CDR3 is TGTGCCTGGAGGGAGCCTCCAGGGGAAGCTTTCTTT. It encodes CAWREPPGEAFF.

As for this clone: The sample carries other DNA sequences with the same CDR3. This chain links TRBV19 with TRBJ1-5; D is unresolved. CDR3 length: 14 residues. The germline gives CDR1 LNHDA, CDR2 SQIVND (reference sequence). V was pared by 0 bases and J by 3 bases, with 6 bases between. As DNA, the CDR3 is TGTGCCAGTAGTATAGATTCGTCCAATCAGCCCCAGCATTTT. It specifies CASSIDSSNQPQHF.

The DNA of the CDR3 is TGCAGCGCAAAGACTAGTCGCACAGATACGCAGTATTTT. Translation gives CSAKTSRTDTQYF. This rearrangement joins TRBV29-1 to TRBJ2-3, with D maybe TRBD2 (6 bases). Germline CDR1 reads SQVTM; CDR2 reads ANQGSEA. V was clipped by 7 bases and J by 1 base, with 12 bases between them. The CDR3 sequence is 13 residues long.

The chain links TRBV7-2 to TRBJ2-5; D is perhaps TRBD1 (5 bases). Trimming took 4 bases from V and 1 from J, leaving 10 bases between them. The CDR3 runs 14 residues. The germline CDR1 and CDR2 sequences are SGHTA and FQGNSA. The CDR3 is CASSSPDSQETQYF. The DNA for the CDR3 is TGTGCCAGCAGCTCTCCTGACAGCCAAGAGACCCAGTACTTC.

The CDR3 sequence: CASSFPGQGPGNTIYF. The CDR3 nucleotides read TGTGCCAGCAGCTTCCCGGGACAGGGTCCCGGAAACACCATATATTTT. This rearrangement joins TRBV13 to TRBJ1-3; 9 bases agree with TRBD1. Germline V gene lookup returns CDR1 PRHDT and CDR2 FYEKMQ (reference sequence). After removal of 3 bases from V and 4 bases from J, the junction contained 7 bases not matched to a gene. The CDR3 is 16 amino acids.

V is TRBV28 and J is TRBJ1-6; D is uncertain. Looked up from germline, CDR1 is MDHEN and CDR2 is SYDVKM. The CDR3 sequence is 15 residues long. Trimming took 1 base from V and 7 from J, leaving 11 bases between them. CDR3 DNA sequence: TGTGCCAGCAGTTTATTAGGTCGGAAAAATTCACCCCTCCACTTT. Amino acids: CASSLLGRKNSPLHF. The full variable domain, completed using reference TRBV28 and TRBJ1-6, is DVKVTQSSRYLVKRTGEKVFLECVQDMDHENMFWYRQDPGLGLRLIYFSYDVKMKEKGDIPEGYSVSREKKERFSLILESASTNQTSMYLCASSLLGRKNSPLHFGNGTRLTVT.

The chain recombines TRBV5-6 with TRBJ1-1; maybe TRBD1 (6 bases). The CDR3 has 18 amino acids. Between the trimmed V and J ends, which lost 4 bases and 2 bases, there was a span of 24 bases. Germline loops: CDR1 SGHDT, CDR2 YYEEEE. Here the CDR3 reads CASSPGPATGWINTEAFF. The DNA of the CDR3 is TGTGCCAGCAGCCCGGGGCCCGCTACAGGGTGGATCAACACTGAAGCTTTCTTT.

The chain joins TRBV2 to TRBJ2-1, with D unclear. Germline V gene data show CDR1 as SNHLY and CDR2 as FYNNEI. V shed 6 bases and J shed 10 bases, with 7 bases lying between them. The CDR3 runs 10 residues. CDR3 sequence: CASRGLEQFF. Here the CDR3 DNA reads TGTGCCAGCAGAGGTCTCGAGCAGTTCTTC.

The rearrangement uses TRBV6-6 and TRBJ1-2; D is perhaps TRBD1 (6 bases). With 11 bases removed from V and 5 bases from J, the gap between germline ends came to 24 bases. The CDR3 is made up of 15 amino acids. Germline V gives CDR1 MNHNY, CDR2 SVGAGI (reference sequence). DNA of the CDR3: TGTGCCGGAACAAGACAGGCCACGGGGGGGTATGGCTACACCTTC. This encodes CAGTRQATGGYGYTF.

The rearrangement uses TRBV28 and TRBJ1-5; 7 nucleotides match TRBD1. The trim removed 5 bases at V and 1 base at J, leaving 2 bases unmatched. The CDR3 has 14 residues. Germline V gene data show CDR1 as MDHEN and CDR2 as SYDVKM. The CDR3 is CASSPRGSNQPQHF. CDR3 sequence (DNA): TGTGCCAGCAGTCCCAGGGGGAGCAATCAGCCCCAGCATTTT.

The chain combines TRBV9 with TRBJ2-3; 7 bases fit TRBD1. V was clipped by 4 bases and J by 4 bases; unmatched bases: 6. The CDR3 runs to 14 residues. Germline V gene data show CDR1 as SGDLS and CDR2 as YYNGEE. Here the CDR3 DNA reads TGTGCCAGCAGCCCCGGGCAGGGGGCAGATACGCAGTATTTT. This encodes CASSPGQGADTQYF.

This chain connects TRBV25-1 to TRBJ1-4; 7 positions agree with TRBD1. With V trimmed by 0 bases and J by 3 bases, 4 bases remained unmatched. Per the germline V gene, CDR1 is MGHDK and CDR2 is SYGVNS. The CDR3 has 16 amino acids. The CDR3 nucleotides read TGTGCCAGCAGTGAATATAGGGGGCTTTCTAATGAAAAACTGTTTTTT. Translated: CASSEYRGLSNEKLFF.

The chain's CDR3 is CASSLVDRYLSYEQYF. The CDR3 DNA reads as TGCGCCAGCAGCTTGGTTGACAGGTACCTCTCCTACGAGCAGTACTTC. This rearrangement joins TRBV5-1 to TRBJ2-7; possible D gene TRBD1, 6 bases. Between the trimmed V and J ends, which lost 0 bases and 0 bases, there was a span of 13 bases. The germline CDR1 and CDR2 sequences are SGHRS and YFSETQ. The CDR3 is 16 residues long.

The chain employs TRBV4-1 and TRBJ2-6, with unresolved D. The CDR3 covers 19 residues. Germline V gene sequence: CDR1 MGHRA, CDR2 YSYEKL. Trimming left V 0 bases short and J 4 bases short, with 19 bases between. The CDR3 bases are TGCGCCAGCAGCCAAGAGTGGACCAAACCCTCTGGAGGGGCCAACGTCCTGACTTTC. Amino acid sequence: CASSQEWTKPSGGANVLTF.

V gene TRBV5-1 combines with J gene TRBJ2-3, with 8 bases aligning to TRBD2. The CDR3 runs to 12 residues. The trim removed 4 bases at V and 5 bases at J, leaving 0 bases unmatched. The germline gives CDR1 SGHRS, CDR2 YFSETQ. As DNA, the CDR3 is TGCGCCAGCAGCCGGGGGGGAGATACGCAGTATTTT. This translates into CASSRGGDTQYF.

The J gene is TRBJ1-1, the V gene TRBV7-6, with D maybe TRBD1 (5 bases). V shed 5 bases and J shed 4 bases, with 14 bases lying between them. CDR1 and CDR2 from the germline V gene are SGHVS and FNYEAQ. The CDR3 runs to 14 residues. CDR3 coding DNA: TGTGCCAGCAGCCTCGGGGGGGGGAGCACTGAAGCTTTCTTT. It yields the protein CASSLGGGSTEAFF.

As concerns this clone: In the same sample, other DNA sequences code for this CDR3. The rearrangement joins TRBV30 to TRBJ1-5; D unresolved. V was shortened by 1 base and J by 2 bases, with 6 bases between the two germline ends. This CDR3 comprises 13 residues. CDR1 GTSNPN and CDR2 SVGIG come from the germline V gene (reference sequence). The CDR3 sequence: CAWSGGGNQPQHF. CDR3 in DNA: TGTGCCTGGAGTGGCGGTGGCAATCAGCCCCAGCATTTT.

This chain links TRBV27 with TRBJ2-7; the match to TRBD1 covers 9 bases. This CDR3 contains 14 residues. Germline CDR1 MNHEY, CDR2 SMNVEV (reference sequence). With 4 bases clipped from V and 6 bases from J, the junction kept 7 bases outside the gene matches. CDR3 sequence: CASSSGQGGLEQYF. The CDR3, as DNA: TGTGCCAGCAGTTCGGGACAGGGCGGGCTCGAGCAGTACTTC.

This chain links TRBV28 with TRBJ2-3; maybe TRBD1 (8 bases). Trimming shortened V by 5 bases and J by 3 bases, and 21 bases separated the two germline ends. The CDR3 length is 17 residues. CDR1 is MDHEN and CDR2 is SYDVKM in the germline V gene. In DNA, the CDR3 is TGTGCCAGCAGTCCCTGGGGACTACAGGGGGAGACAGATACGCAGTATTTT. Translation: CASSPWGLQGETDTQYF.